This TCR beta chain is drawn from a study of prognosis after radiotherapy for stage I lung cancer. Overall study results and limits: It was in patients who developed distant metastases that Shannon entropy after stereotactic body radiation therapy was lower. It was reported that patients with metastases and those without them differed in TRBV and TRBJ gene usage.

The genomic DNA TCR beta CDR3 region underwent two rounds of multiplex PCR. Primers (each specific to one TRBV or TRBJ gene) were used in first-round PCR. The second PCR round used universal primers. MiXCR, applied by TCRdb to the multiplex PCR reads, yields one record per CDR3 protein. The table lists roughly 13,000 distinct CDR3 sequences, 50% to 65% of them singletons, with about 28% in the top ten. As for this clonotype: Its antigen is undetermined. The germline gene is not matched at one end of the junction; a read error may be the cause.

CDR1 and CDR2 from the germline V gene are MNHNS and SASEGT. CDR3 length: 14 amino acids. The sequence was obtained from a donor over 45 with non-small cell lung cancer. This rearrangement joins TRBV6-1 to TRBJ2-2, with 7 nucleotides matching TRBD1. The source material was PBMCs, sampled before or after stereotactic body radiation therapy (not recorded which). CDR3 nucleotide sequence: TGTGCCATCAGACAGGGTGCGAACACCGGTGAGCTGTTTTTT. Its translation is CAIRQGANTGELFF.